This record concerns one T cell receptor (beta chain) sequence. Its target is not known. This CDR3 contains 15 residues. V lost 0 bases and J lost 6; bases outside the gene matches: 5. Germline lookup yields CDR1 SGHTA and CDR2 FQGNSA. This specimen belongs to a study of OX40 agonist ivuxolimab in advanced cancers. General study results and limits: Expanded clones were, on average, more numerous in CD8+ T cells than in CD4+. Partial responders dosed at 0.1-3.0 mg/kg displayed clonal expansion ranking among the lowest.

The protocol was immunoSEQ multiplex PCR, while the TCRdb copy is restricted to in-frame clones and leaves out a portion. This table holds 98,000 or so clones, about 91% found once. The sample consisted of CD4+ or CD8+ T cells sorted from blood, taken in a trial of the OX40 agonist ivuxolimab. This TCR derives from an adult with an advanced solid tumor such as melanoma, head and neck, liver or kidney cancer. The chain links TRBV7-2 to TRBJ2-1; TRBD2 matches at 7 bases. CDR3 amino acids: CASSLALGGSNEQFF. CDR3 coding DNA: TGTGCCAGCAGCTTAGCGCTCGGGGGGAGCAATGAGCAGTTCTTC.